The 21 T cell receptor beta chains below all came from one sample that was sequenced in a study of cytomegalovirus exposure and HLA in healthy donors. This PCR relied on a set of 60 Vbeta primers and 13 Jbeta primers. TCRdb's copy holds only in-frame clones and misses some; the assay was immunoSEQ multiplex PCR. The profile shows about 160,000 clones, 76% of them singletons. Sequenced: PBMCs. The receptors were gathered from a man in his sixties in good health and CMV-seronegative.

The chain employs TRBV7-9 and TRBJ2-2; D unclear. Germline V gives CDR1 SEHNR, CDR2 FQNEAQ (reference sequence). Trimming removed 4 bases from V and 6 bases from J, with 6 bases in between. The CDR3 covers 12 residues. The CDR3 DNA sequence: TGTGCCAGCAGCTCTTTAGCCGGGGAGCTGTTTTTT. The encoded protein is CASSSLAGELFF. Variable domain in full (rest from reference TRBV7-9 and TRBJ2-2): DTGVSQNPRHKITKRGQNVTFRCDPISEHNRLYWYRQTLGQGPEFLTYFQNEAQLEKSRLLSDRFSAERPKGSFSTLEIQRTEQGDSAMYLCASSSLAGELFFGEGSRLTVL.

This chain joins TRBV4-3 and TRBJ2-2, with 13 bases fitting TRBD2. The CDR3 extends over 16 amino acids. The germline V gene has CDR1 LGHNA and CDR2 YSLEER. The V and J ends lost 4 bases and 6 bases, in that order; junction bases with no gene match: 5. The CDR3 nucleotides read TGCGCCAGCAGCCGAACTAGCGGGAGGGCCTCCGGGGAGCTGTTTTTT. Its protein product is CASSRTSGRASGELFF.

The chain links TRBV19 to TRBJ1-4, with 7 bases that match TRBD1. V gave up 3 bases and J gave up 5 bases; unmatched junction bases: 3. The V gene's germline CDR1 is LNHDA and CDR2 SQIVND (reference sequence). CDR3 length equals 14 residues. DNA of the CDR3: TGTGCCAGTAGTATCTGGGACAGCAATGAAAAACTGTTTTTT. The encoded protein is CASSIWDSNEKLFF. Together with reference TRBV19 and TRBJ1-4, the CDR3 gives the full variable domain: DGGITQSPKYLFRKEGQNVTLSCEQNLNHDAMYWYRQDPGQGLRLIYYSQIVNDFQKGDIAEGYSVSREKKESFPLTVTSAQKNPTAFYLCASSIWDSNEKLFFGSGTQLSVL.

This chain links TRBV10-3 with TRBJ2-5, with no clear D. This CDR3 is 11 amino acids long. Trimming cost V 0 bases and J 7 bases, with 3 bases left between them. The V gene's germline CDR1 is ENHRY and CDR2 SYGVKD. The CDR3 here is CAISESATQYF. The CDR3 DNA sequence: TGTGCCATCAGTGAGTCAGCGACCCAGTACTTC.

The chain recombines TRBV13 with TRBJ2-3; D might be TRBD2 (6 bases). V lost 1 base and J lost 1, with 12 bases in between. The CDR3 contains 16 residues. Germline values: CDR1 PRHDT, CDR2 FYEKMQ (reference sequence). The CDR3 region is CASSLELTGGTDTQYF. CDR3 in DNA: TGTGCCAGCAGCTTAGAACTGACGGGGGGCACAGATACGCAGTATTTT. The full variable domain, completed using reference TRBV13 and TRBJ2-3, is AAGVIQSPRHLIKEKRETATLKCYPIPRHDTVYWYQQGPGQDPQFLISFYEKMQSDKGSIPDRFSAQQFSDYHSELNMSSLELGDSALYFCASSLELTGGTDTQYFGPGTRLTVL.

The chain employs TRBV5-1 and TRBJ2-7, with D hard to call. The germline CDR1 and CDR2 sequences are SGHRS and YFSETQ. V dropped 0 bases and J dropped 4 bases, with 11 bases sitting between them. This CDR3 is built from 14 residues. CDR3: CASSLDDTGYEQYF. As DNA, the CDR3 is TGCGCCAGCAGCTTGGACGACACTGGATACGAGCAGTACTTC.

This clone was seen a single time. Here the CDR3 reads CASSQRTGVNEQFF. CDR3 DNA: TGTGCCAGCAGCCAGCGCACGGGGGTCAATGAGCAGTTCTTC. The genes are TRBV9 and TRBJ2-1; tentative D call: TRBD2 (6 bases). Looked up from germline, CDR1 is SGDLS and CDR2 is YYNGEE. CDR3 length equals 14 residues. Trimming stripped 4 bases from V and 6 bases from J, with 14 bases between. Full variable domain (outside the CDR3, taken from reference TRBV9 and TRBJ2-1): DSGVTQTPKHLITATGQRVTLRCSPRSGDLSVYWYQQSLDQGLQFLIQYYNGEERAKGNILERFSAQQFPDLHSELNLSSLELGDSALYFCASSQRTGVNEQFFGPGTRLTVL.

The chain has TRBV7-2 and TRBJ2-5, with TRBD2 identical over 16 bases. Trimming took 4 bases from V and 8 from J; bases not matched to a gene: 7. CDR1 SGHTA and CDR2 FQGNSA come from the germline V gene. The CDR3 is 16 amino acids. Written as DNA, the CDR3 is TGTGCCAGCAGCTCGGGACTAGCGGGGGGGGGCGGAACCCAGTACTTC. It specifies CASSSGLAGGGGTQYF.

The gene calls are TRBV6-6 and TRBJ2-7; the D gene is possibly TRBD2 (5 bases). This CDR3 region has 12 residues. V gave up 8 bases and J gave up 2 bases, with 10 bases separating them. CDR1 MNHNY and CDR2 SVGAGI come from the germline V gene (reference sequence). The CDR3 region is CASSLGAYEQYF. The DNA of the CDR3 is TGTGCCAGCTCCTTGGGAGCCTACGAGCAGTACTTC.

A few counts support this clone. V usage is TRBV11-1 and J usage is TRBJ2-1; D is perhaps TRBD1 (6 bases). The CDR3 extends over 15 amino acids. The germline CDR1 and CDR2 sequences are SGHAT and FQDESV (reference sequence). Trimming shortened V by 5 bases and J by 2 bases, and 13 bases separated the two germline ends. For the CDR3, the DNA is TGTGCCAGCAGCCCCGAACAGGGTGCCTACAATGAGCAGTTCTTC. This sequence encodes CASSPEQGAYNEQFF.

V and J are TRBV19 and TRBJ1-5, with a possible D match to TRBD1 (5 bases). Germline V gene data show CDR1 as LNHDA and CDR2 as SQIVND (reference sequence). V lost 7 bases and J lost 9, with 16 bases in between. CDR3 length: 13 amino acids. The DNA of the CDR3 is TGTGCCAGTACGGGGGTTAATGGTGGGCCCCAGCATTTT. Amino acids: CASTGVNGGPQHF.

The CDR3 is CASSLGYQVTKSTDTQYF. CDR3 nucleotides: TGTGCCAGCAGCTTAGGATATCAGGTTACCAAAAGCACAGATACGCAGTATTTT. This chain uses TRBV7-9 with TRBJ2-3, with D hard to call. The CDR3 loop spans 18 amino acids. V shed 1 base and J shed 0 bases, with 17 bases lying between them. Looked up from germline, CDR1 is SEHNR and CDR2 is FQNEAQ (reference sequence).

The V and J genes are TRBV19 and TRBJ2-7; 10 bases map to TRBD2. In germline, CDR1 is LNHDA, CDR2 SQIVND (reference sequence). V lost 6 bases and J lost 0; bases outside the gene matches: 14. This CDR3 is built from 18 residues. For the CDR3, the DNA is TGTGCCAGTAGCCCCAGGGGGGCTAGCGGGGGCCGCTCCTACGAGCAGTACTTC. Protein sequence: CASSPRGASGGRSYEQYF.

In DNA, the CDR3 is TGTGCCAGCAGTGAAGGAGGGTCTGGAAACACCATATATTTT. It yields the protein CASSEGGSGNTIYF. The chain has TRBV6-1 and TRBJ1-3; D gene unclear. The V gene's germline CDR1 is MNHNS and CDR2 SASEGT. Trimming removed 1 base at V and 1 base at J, with 5 bases between. CDR3 size: 14 residues.

This clone has only one observation. V is TRBV7-9 and J is TRBJ2-5, with 8 bases identical to TRBD1. The CDR3 runs 14 residues. Germline V gene sequence: CDR1 SEHNR, CDR2 FQNEAQ (reference sequence). J lost 4 bases, V lost 5 bases, and 6 bases had no gene match. Here the CDR3 DNA reads TGTGCCAGCAGCGCACTCGACAGGGGAGAGACCCAGTACTTC. This translates into CASSALDRGETQYF. The variable domain in full, completed from reference TRBV7-9 and TRBJ2-5, reads DTGVSQNPRHKITKRGQNVTFRCDPISEHNRLYWYRQTLGQGPEFLTYFQNEAQLEKSRLLSDRFSAERPKGSFSTLEIQRTEQGDSAMYLCASSALDRGETQYFGPGTRLLVL.

V gene TRBV6-5 combines with J gene TRBJ1-2; D is unresolved. V lost 6 bases and J 2 bases, leaving 13 bases between the germline ends. CDR3 length: 14 residues. Germline CDR1 is MNHEY and CDR2 is SVGAGI. This CDR3 reads CASRWEGPNYGYTF. The CDR3 DNA sequence: TGTGCCAGCAGATGGGAGGGCCCGAACTATGGCTACACCTTC.

To note about this clone: Other DNA sequences in this specimen translate into the identical CDR3. CDR3 nucleotides: TGTGCCAGCAGACTAGCGGGGGGCGATACGCAGTATTTT. It encodes CASRLAGGDTQYF. V and J are TRBV27 and TRBJ2-3; 12 bases match TRBD2. This CDR3 has 13 residues. Per germline, CDR1 MNHEY and CDR2 SMNVEV (reference sequence). Trimming removed 6 bases from V and 6 bases from J; junction bases left unmatched: 1.

As DNA, the CDR3 is TGTGCCAGTAGTATAGGGGCGGGAGAAGGGAGGTACGAGCAGTACTTC. This sequence encodes CASSIGAGEGRYEQYF. The chain combines TRBV19 with TRBJ2-7; 7 bases are shared with TRBD2. Germline CDR1 and CDR2: LNHDA and SQIVND (reference sequence). The V gene end was trimmed by 1 base and the J gene end by 4 bases; junction bases not matched to a gene: 10. CDR3 length: 16 amino acids.

The chain joins TRBV18 to TRBJ2-1; 10 bases match TRBD1. V lost 3 bases, J lost 7 bases, and 6 bases stayed unmatched. In germline, CDR1 is KGHSH, CDR2 LQKENI. The CDR3 covers 15 residues. This chain's CDR3 is CASSPTGQGSNEQFF. The CDR3 DNA reads TGTGCCAGCTCACCGACGGGACAGGGGAGTAATGAGCAGTTCTTC.

V is TRBV10-3 and J is TRBJ2-1, with TRBD2 as a possible D gene (5 bases). This CDR3 spans 14 amino acids. V lost 5 bases and J lost 7, with 15 bases in between. Per germline, CDR1 ENHRY and CDR2 SYGVKD. This chain's CDR3 is CAISSPEARNEQFF. The CDR3 coding sequence is TGTGCCATCAGTTCCCCGGAGGCACGAAATGAGCAGTTCTTC.

The chain has TRBV2 and TRBJ2-5; D possibly corresponds to TRBD1 (5 bases). The CDR3 length is 13 residues. V was clipped by 5 bases and J by 1 base, with 8 bases between them. CDR1 SNHLY and CDR2 FYNNEI come from the germline V gene. CDR3 DNA sequence: TGTGCCAGCAGTCGCCAGGGCCAAGAGACCCAGTACTTC. It encodes CASSRQGQETQYF.